This T cell receptor (beta chain) emerged from a study of STAT5B mutations in CD4+ large granular lymphocyte leukemia. A note on this clone: No antigen is known for it.

General study results and limits: Main leukemic clonotypes were patient-specific, but 20% to 25% appeared at low frequency elsewhere. TRBV06-family usage was enriched in top patient clones (8/27) versus controls (2/35).

This was a survey-level run. Assay used: immunoSEQ multiplex PCR; TCRdb lists only in-frame clones, some missing. The sample includes about 31,000 clones, about 70% of them seen just once. Per germline, CDR1 SGHDT and CDR2 YYEEEE. The CDR3 is made up of 12 amino acids. V was pared by 0 bases and J by 8 bases, with 8 bases between. The TCR comes from a human donor in good health. The chain recombines TRBV5-6 with TRBJ1-2; D gene ambiguous. The source material was CD4+ T cells from blood buffy coats. In DNA form, the CDR3 reads TGTGCCAGCAGCTTGGCTCCGGGCGGCTACACCTTC. The encoded protein is CASSLAPGGYTF.